This T cell receptor (beta chain) was retrieved from a study of PD-L1 blockade in urothelial cancer. Time point meaning: peripheral blood 6 weeks after treatment start. Only one count was recorded for this clone. Its antigen is not known. Trimming removed 0 bases from V and 0 bases from J, with 16 bases in between. The CDR3 has 18 residues. The germline V gene encodes CDR1 KGHSH and CDR2 LQKENI. The data were produced by immunoSEQ multiplex PCR, yet TCRdb's version contains in-frame clones alone and is incomplete. The sample yields about 120,000 clones, about 89% seen once. Study-wide findings and caveats: Better survival was predicted by below-median pretreatment blood TCR clonality.

The TCR originated in a man aged 55 to 69 with urothelial cancer. The J gene is TRBJ2-3, the V gene TRBV18, with D maybe TRBD2 (6 bases). The material was PBMCs, obtained around atezolizumab (anti-PD-L1) treatment. The CDR3 sequence is CASSPPSGGTSSTDTQYF. The CDR3 DNA sequence: TGTGCCAGCTCACCACCGTCCGGCGGGACGTCTAGCACAGATACGCAGTATTTT.